This is a list of T cell receptor beta chains from one sample in a study of STAT5B mutations in CD4+ large granular lymphocyte leukemia. The assay was immunoSEQ multiplex PCR, and TCRdb's table has in-frame clones only and misses some. The profile covers roughly 19,000 clones, with about three quarters appearing a single time and about 32% taken by the ten largest. Specimen: CD4+ T cells from blood buffy coats. These receptors were taken from a human donor in good health. Both conserved end residues are part of each CDR3. A D gene is named only where the DNA matches it firmly. The listing skips clone size in some rows; elsewhere it reads once, few, many or a size class.

clone_size cdr3_length d_call j_call v_call cdr3_aa
once 14 NA TRBJ2-1 TRBV9 CASSARDSTSEQFF
NA 15 TRBD1 TRBJ1-2 TRBV18 CASSPGGQGAFGYTF
once 15 TRBD1 TRBJ1-1 TRBV7-8 CASSWRDRAPTEAFF
NA 11 NA TRBJ2-3 TRBV20-1 CSARGGDRQYF
NA 15 TRBD1 TRBJ2-2 TRBV29-1 CSVPGQGPNTGELFF
NA 17 NA TRBJ2-1 TRBV7-8 CASSLGTLTSSYNEQFF
NA 14 NA TRBJ2-2 TRBV2 CASSELAGTGELFF
NA 13 NA TRBJ2-1 TRBV2 CASCGYSYNEQFF
NA 17 TRBD1 TRBJ2-7 TRBV19 CASSIVYGTADTYEQYF
NA 15 NA TRBJ1-1 TRBV6-6 CASSYSSTGGLEAFF
few 15 TRBD2 TRBJ2-7 TRBV7-3 CASSPSGGPLYEQYF
few 16 TRBD1 TRBJ1-5 TRBV4-1 CASSSSVQGAYQPQHF
once 14 NA TRBJ2-7 TRBV5-6 CASRWGTGRHEQYF
NA 15 NA TRBJ2-3 TRBV5-1 CASSSGRGGTDTQYF
NA 13 NA TRBJ1-2 TRBV2 CAISAGANYGYTF
NA 15 TRBD2 TRBJ2-5 TRBV6-1 CASTDSGGAGKTQYF
NA 12 NA TRBJ1-1 TRBV25-1 CASSPWDTEAFF
NA 12 NA TRBJ2-5 TRBV10-3 CAISGSTETQYF
NA 13 NA TRBJ2-1 TRBV29-1 CSVEGGLGNEQFF
NA 17 NA TRBJ2-1 TRBV4-3 CASSQDLGWESYNEQFF
NA 15 NA TRBJ2-3 TRBV7-2 CASSLRRDGTDTQYF
few 14 NA TRBJ1-6 TRBV5-5 CASSGGTVNSPLHF
NA 13 NA TRBJ2-2 TRBV18 CASSPQGTGELFF
medium-sized 16 TRBD1 TRBJ1-1 TRBV4-1 CASSQEDIDREGEAFF
NA 15 TRBD1 TRBJ1-2 TRBV2 CASSSNLQGARGYTF
NA 16 TRBD2 TRBJ2-1 TRBV9 CASSATGTSGMNEQFF
NA 17 TRBD1 TRBJ2-6 TRBV7-8 CASSLGQGAPGANVLTF
few 14 NA TRBJ1-1 TRBV7-9 CASSLAAGGTEAFF
NA 15 NA TRBJ2-3 TRBV7-2 CASSLGSTQGLPQYF
NA 16 NA TRBJ1-3 TRBV11-3 CASSSWTASSGNTIYF
NA 14 NA TRBJ1-3 TRBV5-6 CASSLEGSGNTIYF
NA 17 TRBD1 TRBJ1-2 TRBV7-2 CASSLGLGQAQADGYTF
NA 16 TRBD1 TRBJ2-7 TRBV19 CASSIGSQGVRYEQYF
NA 17 TRBD1 TRBJ1-1 TRBV5-4 CASSPNPGQTMNTEAFF
NA 12 TRBD2 TRBJ2-5 TRBV6-5 CASSPGRETQYF
few 13 NA TRBJ2-3 TRBV2 CASSVGRGDTQYF
NA 14 NA TRBJ1-5 TRBV6-6 CASSPDSFNQPQHF
NA 12 NA TRBJ2-5 TRBV29-1 CSVPRGQETQYF
NA 15 NA TRBJ2-2 TRBV7-8 CASSLNLPNTGELFF
NA 13 NA TRBJ1-5 TRBV7-3 CASSFGFAQPQHF
NA 15 TRBD1 TRBJ2-5 TRBV10-2 CASSRTGGRQETQYF
NA 15 NA TRBJ1-5 TRBV27 CASSLEGGSWQPQHF
NA 15 TRBD2 TRBJ2-2 TRBV27 CASSPLAGVTGELFF
NA 12 NA TRBJ1-1 TRBV9 CASSVRDTEAFF
NA 14 NA TRBJ2-3 TRBV11-3 CASSLTAGTDTQYF